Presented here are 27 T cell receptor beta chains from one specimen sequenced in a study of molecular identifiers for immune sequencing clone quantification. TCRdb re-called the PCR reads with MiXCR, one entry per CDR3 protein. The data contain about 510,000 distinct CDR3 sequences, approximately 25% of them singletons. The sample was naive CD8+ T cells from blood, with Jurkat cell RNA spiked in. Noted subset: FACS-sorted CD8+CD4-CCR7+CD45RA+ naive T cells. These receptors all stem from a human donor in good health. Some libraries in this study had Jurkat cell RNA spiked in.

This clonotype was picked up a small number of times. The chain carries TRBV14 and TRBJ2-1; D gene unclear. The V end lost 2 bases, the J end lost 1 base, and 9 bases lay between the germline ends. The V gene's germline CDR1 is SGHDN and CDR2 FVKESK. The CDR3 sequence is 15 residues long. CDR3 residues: CASSQWLGSYNEQFF. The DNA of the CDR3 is TGTGCCAGCAGCCAATGGCTAGGATCCTACAATGAGCAGTTCTTC.

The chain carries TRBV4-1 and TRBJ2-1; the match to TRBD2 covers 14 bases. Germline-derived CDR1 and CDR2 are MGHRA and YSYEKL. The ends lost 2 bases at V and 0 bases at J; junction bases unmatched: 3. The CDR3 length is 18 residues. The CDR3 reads CASSQRGTSGSSYNEQFF. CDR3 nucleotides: TGCGCCAGCAGCCAACGAGGGACTAGCGGGAGCTCCTACAATGAGCAGTTCTTC.

The CDR3 DNA reads as TGTGCCAGTACCAAATTTAGCGGGACCCACAATGAGCAGTTCTTC. It translates to CASTKFSGTHNEQFF. The chain links TRBV19 to TRBJ2-1; 8 bases map to TRBD2. The CDR3 is 15 amino acids. Trimming took 7 bases from V and 5 from J; bases not matched to a gene: 10. Germline V gene sequence: CDR1 LNHDA, CDR2 SQIVND (reference sequence).

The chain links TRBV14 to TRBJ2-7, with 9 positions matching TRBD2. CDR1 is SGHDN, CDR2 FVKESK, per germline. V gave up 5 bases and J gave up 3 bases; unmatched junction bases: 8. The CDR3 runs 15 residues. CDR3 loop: CASSYLSGSNYEQYF. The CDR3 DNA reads TGTGCCAGCAGCTATCTTAGCGGGAGCAACTACGAGCAGTACTTC.

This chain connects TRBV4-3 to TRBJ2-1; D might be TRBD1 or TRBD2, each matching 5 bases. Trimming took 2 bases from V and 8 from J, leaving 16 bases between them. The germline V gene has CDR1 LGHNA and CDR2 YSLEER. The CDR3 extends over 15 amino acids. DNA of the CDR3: TGCGCCAGCAGCCAATGGGACCAGGAAGTCCATGAGCAGTTCTTC. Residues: CASSQWDQEVHEQFF.

The CDR3 reads CSAQRPRGLETQYF. The CDR3 nucleotides read TGCAGTGCCCAACGCCCGCGGGGTTTAGAGACCCAGTACTTC. This chain joins TRBV20-1 and TRBJ2-5; maybe TRBD2 (6 bases). Deletions cut 6 bases from V and 4 bases from J, with 18 bases between. The CDR3 is made up of 14 amino acids. Germline V gene sequence: CDR1 DFQATT, CDR2 SNEGSKA (reference sequence).

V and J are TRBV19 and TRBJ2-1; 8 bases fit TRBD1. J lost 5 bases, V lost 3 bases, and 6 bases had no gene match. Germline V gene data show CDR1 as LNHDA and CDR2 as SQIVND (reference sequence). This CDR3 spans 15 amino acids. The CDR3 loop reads CASSIGQGRNNEQFF. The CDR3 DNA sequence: TGTGCCAGTAGTATTGGACAGGGACGTAACAATGAGCAGTTCTTC.

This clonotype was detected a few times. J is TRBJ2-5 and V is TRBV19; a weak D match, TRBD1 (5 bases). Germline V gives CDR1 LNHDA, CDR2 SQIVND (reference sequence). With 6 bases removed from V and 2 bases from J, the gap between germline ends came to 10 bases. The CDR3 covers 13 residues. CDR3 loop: CASSAGYQETQYF. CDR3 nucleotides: TGTGCCAGTAGCGCAGGGTATCAAGAGACCCAGTACTTC.

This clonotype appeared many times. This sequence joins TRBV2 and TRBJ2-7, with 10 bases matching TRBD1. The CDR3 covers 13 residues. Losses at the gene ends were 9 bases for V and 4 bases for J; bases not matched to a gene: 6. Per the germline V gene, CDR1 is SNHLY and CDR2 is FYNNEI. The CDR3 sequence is CASSGTGDYEQYF. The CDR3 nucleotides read TGTGCCAGTTCCGGGACAGGGGATTACGAGCAGTACTTC.

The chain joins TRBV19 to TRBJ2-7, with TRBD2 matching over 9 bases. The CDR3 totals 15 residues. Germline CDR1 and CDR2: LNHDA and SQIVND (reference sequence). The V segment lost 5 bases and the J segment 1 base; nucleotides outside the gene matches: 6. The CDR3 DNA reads TGTGCCAGTAGTTCGGCTAGCGGGGTATCCTACGAGCAGTACTTC. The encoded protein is CASSSASGVSYEQYF.

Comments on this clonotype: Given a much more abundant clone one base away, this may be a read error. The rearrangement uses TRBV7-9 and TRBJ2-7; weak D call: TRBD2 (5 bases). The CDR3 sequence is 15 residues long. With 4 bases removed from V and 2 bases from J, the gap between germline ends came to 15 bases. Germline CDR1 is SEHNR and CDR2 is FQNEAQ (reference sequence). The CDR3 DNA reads TGTGCCAGCAGCTCCACTAACGGGGATCCCTACGAGCAGTACTTC. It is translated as CASSSTNGDPYEQYF.

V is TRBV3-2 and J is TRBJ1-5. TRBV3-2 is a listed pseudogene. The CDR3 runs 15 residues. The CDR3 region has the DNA TGTGCCAGCAGCCCTCTGGAGGTCTGCAATCAGCCCCAGCATTTT. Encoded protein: CASSPLEVCNQPQHF.

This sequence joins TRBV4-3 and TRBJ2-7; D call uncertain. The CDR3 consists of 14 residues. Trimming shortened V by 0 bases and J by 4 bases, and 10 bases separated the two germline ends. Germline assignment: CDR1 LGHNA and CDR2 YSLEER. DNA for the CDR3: TGCGCCAGCAGCCAAGAGGTCGAGATATACGAGCAGTACTTC. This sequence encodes CASSQEVEIYEQYF.

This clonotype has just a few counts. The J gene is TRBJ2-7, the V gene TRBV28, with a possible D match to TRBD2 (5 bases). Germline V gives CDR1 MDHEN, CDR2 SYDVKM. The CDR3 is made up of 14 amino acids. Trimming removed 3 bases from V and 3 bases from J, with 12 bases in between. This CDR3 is CASSLISGGYEQYF. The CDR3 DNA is TGTGCCAGCAGTTTGATTTCCGGAGGCTACGAGCAGTACTTC.

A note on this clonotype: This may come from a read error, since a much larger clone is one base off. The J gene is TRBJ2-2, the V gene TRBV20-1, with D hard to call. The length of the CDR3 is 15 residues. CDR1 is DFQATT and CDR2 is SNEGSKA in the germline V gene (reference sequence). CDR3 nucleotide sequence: TGCAGTGCTAGAGCTCGTACCGCGAACCCCGGGGAGCTGTTTTTT. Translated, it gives CSARARTANPGELFF.

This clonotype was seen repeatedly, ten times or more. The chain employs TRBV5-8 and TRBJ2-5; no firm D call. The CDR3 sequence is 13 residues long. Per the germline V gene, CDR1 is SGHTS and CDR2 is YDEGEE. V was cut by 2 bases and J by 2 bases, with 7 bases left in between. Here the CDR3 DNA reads TGTGCCAGCAGCTTCCGGGTGCAAGAGACCCAGTACTTC. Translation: CASSFRVQETQYF.

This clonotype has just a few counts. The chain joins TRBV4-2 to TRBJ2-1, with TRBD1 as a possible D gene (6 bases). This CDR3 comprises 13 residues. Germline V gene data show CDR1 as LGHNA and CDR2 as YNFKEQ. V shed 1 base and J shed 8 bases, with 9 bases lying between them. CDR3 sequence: CASSQGRGDEQFF. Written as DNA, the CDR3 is TGTGCCAGCAGCCAAGGCAGGGGCGATGAGCAGTTCTTC.

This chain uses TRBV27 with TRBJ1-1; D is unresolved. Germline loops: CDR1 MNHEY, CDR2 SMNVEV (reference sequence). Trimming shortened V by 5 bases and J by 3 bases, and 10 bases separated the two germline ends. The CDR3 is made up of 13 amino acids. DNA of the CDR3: TGTGCCAGCAGTATGGGCTCGGACACTGAAGCTTTCTTT. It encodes CASSMGSDTEAFF.

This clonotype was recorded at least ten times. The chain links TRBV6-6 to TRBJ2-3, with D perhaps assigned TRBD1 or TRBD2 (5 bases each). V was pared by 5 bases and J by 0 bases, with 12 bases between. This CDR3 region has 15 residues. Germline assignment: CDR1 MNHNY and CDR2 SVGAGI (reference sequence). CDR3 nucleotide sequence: TGTGCCAGCAGTAGTGGGGGAGAGAGCACAGATACGCAGTATTTT. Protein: CASSSGGESTDTQYF.

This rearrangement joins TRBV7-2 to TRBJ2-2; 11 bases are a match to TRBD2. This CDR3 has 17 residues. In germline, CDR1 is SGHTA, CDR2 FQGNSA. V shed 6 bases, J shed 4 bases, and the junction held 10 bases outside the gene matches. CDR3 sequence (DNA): TGTGCCAGCAGAAACCCTGGACTAGCGGGTGTCACCGGGGAGCTGTTTTTT. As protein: CASRNPGLAGVTGELFF.

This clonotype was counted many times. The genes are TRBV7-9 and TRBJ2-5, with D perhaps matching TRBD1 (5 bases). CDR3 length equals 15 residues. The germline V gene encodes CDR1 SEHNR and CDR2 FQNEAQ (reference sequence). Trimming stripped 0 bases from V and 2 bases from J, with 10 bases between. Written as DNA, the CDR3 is TGTGCCAGCAGCTTAGCAGGGGCTACACAAGAGACCCAGTACTTC. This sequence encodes CASSLAGATQETQYF.

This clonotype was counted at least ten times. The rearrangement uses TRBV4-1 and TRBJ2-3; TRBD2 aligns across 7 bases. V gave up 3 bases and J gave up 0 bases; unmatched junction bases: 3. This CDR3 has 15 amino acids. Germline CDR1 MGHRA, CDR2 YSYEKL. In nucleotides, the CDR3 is TGCGCCAGCAGCCAGTGGGAGGGTAGCACAGATACGCAGTATTTT. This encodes CASSQWEGSTDTQYF.

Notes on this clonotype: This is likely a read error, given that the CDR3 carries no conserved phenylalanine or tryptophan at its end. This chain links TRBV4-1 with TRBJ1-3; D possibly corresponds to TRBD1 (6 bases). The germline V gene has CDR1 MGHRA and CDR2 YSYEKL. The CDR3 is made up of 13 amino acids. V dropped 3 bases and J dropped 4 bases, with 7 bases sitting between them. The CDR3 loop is CASSQDSGNTIYL. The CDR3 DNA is TGCGCCAGCAGCCAGGACAGCGGAAACACCATATATTTA.

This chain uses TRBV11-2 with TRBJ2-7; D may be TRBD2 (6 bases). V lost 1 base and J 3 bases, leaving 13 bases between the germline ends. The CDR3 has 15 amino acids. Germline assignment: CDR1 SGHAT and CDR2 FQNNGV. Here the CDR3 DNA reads TGTGCCAGCAGCTTAGGGGGAGGTGAAGTCTACGAGCAGTACTTC. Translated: CASSLGGGEVYEQYF. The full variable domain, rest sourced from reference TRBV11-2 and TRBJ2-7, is EAGVAQSPRYKIIEKRQSVAFWCNPISGHATLYWYQQILGQGPKLLIQFQNNGVVDDSQLPKDRFSAERLKGVDSTLKIQPAKLEDSAVYLCASSLGGGEVYEQYFGPGTRLTVT.

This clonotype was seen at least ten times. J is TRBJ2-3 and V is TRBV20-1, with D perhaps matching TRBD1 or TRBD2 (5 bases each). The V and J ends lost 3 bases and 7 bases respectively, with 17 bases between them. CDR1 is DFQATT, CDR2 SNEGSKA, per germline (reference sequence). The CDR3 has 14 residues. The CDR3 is CSASWDLDAYTQYF. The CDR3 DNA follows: TGCAGTGCTAGTTGGGACCTGGACGCCTATACGCAGTATTTT.

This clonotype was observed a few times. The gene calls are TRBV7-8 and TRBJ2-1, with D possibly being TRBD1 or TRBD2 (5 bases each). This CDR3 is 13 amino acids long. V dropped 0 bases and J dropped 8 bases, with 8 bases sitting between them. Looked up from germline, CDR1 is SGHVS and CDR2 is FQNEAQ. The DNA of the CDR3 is TGTGCCAGCAGCTTAGCGCGAGGGGATGAGCAGTTCTTC. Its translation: CASSLARGDEQFF.

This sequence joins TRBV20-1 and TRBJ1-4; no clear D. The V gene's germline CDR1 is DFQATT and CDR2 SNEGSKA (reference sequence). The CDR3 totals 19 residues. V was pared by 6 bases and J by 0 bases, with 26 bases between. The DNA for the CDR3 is TGCAGTGCCATAGCGGAGGCTTTCGTGGCTCATGCAACTAATGAAAAACTGTTTTTT. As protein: CSAIAEAFVAHATNEKLFF.